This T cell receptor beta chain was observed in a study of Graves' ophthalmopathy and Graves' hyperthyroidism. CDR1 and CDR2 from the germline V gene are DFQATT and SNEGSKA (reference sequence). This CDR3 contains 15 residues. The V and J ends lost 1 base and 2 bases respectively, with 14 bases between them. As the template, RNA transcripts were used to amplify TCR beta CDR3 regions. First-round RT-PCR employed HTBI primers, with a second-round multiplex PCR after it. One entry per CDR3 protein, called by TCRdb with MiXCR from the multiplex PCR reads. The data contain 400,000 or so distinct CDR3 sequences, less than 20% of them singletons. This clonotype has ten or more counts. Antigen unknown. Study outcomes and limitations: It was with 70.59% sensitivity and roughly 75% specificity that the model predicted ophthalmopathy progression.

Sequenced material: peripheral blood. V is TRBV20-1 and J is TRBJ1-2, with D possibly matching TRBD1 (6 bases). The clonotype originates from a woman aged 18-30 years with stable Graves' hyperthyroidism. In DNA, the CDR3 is TGCAGTGCTAGAGCCGCCGGGACACCCAACTATGGCTACACCTTC. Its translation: CSARAAGTPNYGYTF.